This is a list of T cell receptor beta chains from one sample in a study of T cell responses to AZD1222 COVID-19 vaccine. Profiled with immunoSEQ multiplex PCR; TCRdb holds only in-frame clones, not every one. The sample yields approximately 180,000 clones, about nine tenths seen once. The specimen comprised peripheral blood, sampled on day 0 of AZD1222 vaccination. These receptors came from an adult in good health. CDR3s include the opening cysteine and the closing phenylalanine or tryptophan. The order of the fields is J gene, D gene, V gene, clone size, CDR3 protein, CDR3 DNA. The D gene is left open where the match is weak. Some rows mark clone size as missing; the rest say once, few, many or name a class of expanded clone.

J: TRBJ2-3
D: -
V: TRBV7-8
size: few
CDR3: CASTHYGDTQYF
DNA: TGTGCCAGCACCCATTACGGCGATACGCAGTATTTT

J: TRBJ2-5
D: TRBD1
V: TRBV6-5
size: -
CDR3: CASSYSRTGGAKTQYF
DNA: TGTGCCAGCAGTTACTCTCGGACAGGGGGCGCGAAGACCCAGTACTTC

J: TRBJ2-7
D: -
V: TRBV4-1
size: -
CDR3: CASSQESLGYEQYF
DNA: TGCGCCAGCAGCCAAGAGAGTCTAGGCTACGAGCAGTACTTC

J: TRBJ2-5
D: -
V: TRBV28
size: -
CDR3: CASRGTWGPGGETQYF
DNA: TGTGCCAGCAGGGGCACGTGGGGTCCCGGTGGGGAGACCCAGTACTTC

J: TRBJ1-2
D: -
V: TRBV30
size: -
CDR3: CAWSRQSLSGYTF
DNA: TGTGCCTGGAGTAGACAGTCCCTCTCTGGCTACACCTTC

J: TRBJ2-1
D: TRBD2
V: TRBV5-1
size: few
CDR3: CASSLVSGSGHEQFF
DNA: TGCGCCAGCAGCTTGGTTAGCGGGAGCGGTCATGAGCAGTTCTTC

J: TRBJ2-7
D: -
V: TRBV7-9
size: -
CDR3: CASSLETGGGNEQYF
DNA: TGTGCCAGCAGCCTAGAGACAGGAGGAGGCAACGAGCAGTACTTC

J: TRBJ1-2
D: -
V: TRBV4-1
size: -
CDR3: CASSQDRWVTEISGYTF
DNA: TGCGCCAGCAGCCAAGATCGATGGGTAACGGAGATCAGCGGCTACACCTTC

J: TRBJ2-1
D: -
V: TRBV12-2
size: -
CDR3: CASRFRHFQRTEHNEQFF
DNA: TGTGCAAGTCGCTTCAGGCACTTCCAGCGAACCGAACACAATGAGCAGTTCTTC

J: TRBJ2-1
D: TRBD1
V: TRBV7-9
size: -
CDR3: CASSGSGTGDNEQFF
DNA: TGTGCCAGCAGCGGATCCGGGACAGGGGACAATGAGCAGTTCTTC

J: TRBJ2-7
D: TRBD2
V: TRBV18
size: -
CDR3: CASSGLAGDLYEQYF
DNA: TGTGCCAGCTCGGGACTAGCGGGAGACCTCTACGAGCAGTACTTC

J: TRBJ2-7
D: -
V: TRBV6-5
size: -
CDR3: CASSYGGGPYEQYF
DNA: TGTGCCAGCAGTTACGGAGGGGGCCCCTACGAGCAGTACTTC

J: TRBJ1-1
D: -
V: TRBV19
size: -
CDR3: CASKGRENTEAFF
DNA: TGTGCCAGTAAGGGCAGAGAGAACACTGAAGCTTTCTTT

J: TRBJ1-2
D: -
V: TRBV15
size: -
CDR3: CATSREFSSSAYNGYTF
DNA: TGTGCCACCAGCAGAGAATTTTCGTCTTCGGCTTACAATGGCTACACCTTC

J: TRBJ2-1
D: TRBD2
V: TRBV5-4
size: -
CDR3: CASSSGGAGVNEQFF
DNA: TGTGCCAGCAGCTCCGGGGGAGCGGGAGTGAATGAGCAGTTCTTC

J: TRBJ1-4
D: -
V: TRBV19
size: -
CDR3: CASSTGIPRGLFF
DNA: TGTGCCAGTAGTACGGGCATCCCCAGGGGACTGTTTTTT

J: TRBJ2-1
D: -
V: TRBV6-5
size: -
CDR3: CASSLNPHEGGNEQFF
DNA: TGTGCCAGCAGTTTAAACCCCCACGAAGGGGGTAATGAGCAGTTCTTC

J: TRBJ1-1
D: TRBD1
V: TRBV6-8
size: -
CDR3: CASRYERDSKRDTEAFF
DNA: TGTGCCAGCAGGTACGAACGGGACAGTAAACGGGACACTGAAGCTTTCTTT